One and the same sample provided the 10 T cell receptor beta chains below, sequenced in a study of graft-versus-host responses after intestinal transplantation. The protocol was immunoSEQ multiplex PCR, while the TCRdb copy is restricted to in-frame clones and leaves out a portion. The sample includes about 86,000 clones, roughly nine tenths of them seen just once. These receptors are not linked to any known antigen. This sample comprised unstimulated CD8+ T cells sorted from spleen or lymph node cells, obtained before intestinal transplant. Receptor source: a human donor who received an intestinal transplant.

J is TRBJ1-1 and V is TRBV6-5, with TRBD1 as a possible D gene (5 bases). V gave up 0 bases and J gave up 8 bases, with 13 bases separating them. This CDR3 comprises 14 residues. Per germline, CDR1 MNHEY and CDR2 SVGAGI. The CDR3 DNA follows: TGTGCCAGCAGTTACTCATCCGGGACTAGGGAAGCTTTCTTT. It is translated as CASSYSSGTREAFF.

The chain couples TRBV7-6 to TRBJ2-3; 8 nucleotides line up with TRBD2. This CDR3 spans 16 amino acids. V lost 5 bases to trimming and J lost 6 bases; unmatched junction nucleotides: 13. Germline V gene data show CDR1 as SGHVS and CDR2 as FNYEAQ. In nucleotides, the CDR3 is TGTGCCAGCAGCGACCGGGGACTAGACTTCATCGATACGCAGTATTTT. Encoded protein: CASSDRGLDFIDTQYF.

This clone was found once. This chain links TRBV6-4 with TRBJ2-3; the match to TRBD2 covers 10 bases. CDR1 and CDR2 (germline): MRHNA, SNTAGT. This CDR3 is built from 18 residues. J lost 4 bases, V lost 2 bases, and 12 bases had no gene match. The CDR3 region is CASSDPLPAGGGPDTQYF. The CDR3 DNA reads TGTGCCAGCAGTGACCCACTCCCAGCGGGAGGGGGACCAGATACGCAGTATTTT.

CDR3 protein: CASSQEAGLAGGSEQFF. In nucleotides, the CDR3 is TGCGCCAGCAGCCAAGAGGCCGGACTAGCGGGAGGTAGTGAGCAGTTCTTC. The rearrangement uses TRBV4-1 and TRBJ2-1; TRBD2 aligns across 14 bases. Germline V gene lookup returns CDR1 MGHRA and CDR2 YSYEKL. With 0 bases clipped from V and 9 bases from J, the junction kept 7 bases outside the gene matches. The CDR3 extends over 17 amino acids.

V gene TRBV5-8 combines with J gene TRBJ1-6; D gene unclear. V lost 4 bases, J lost 0 bases, and 11 bases lay in between. The CDR3 length is 16 residues. Germline values: CDR1 SGHTS, CDR2 YDEGEE. The CDR3 spells CASSMRASSYNSPLHF. The CDR3 coding sequence is TGTGCCAGCAGCATGAGGGCGAGCTCCTATAATTCACCCCTCCACTTT.

The chain recombines TRBV29-1 with TRBJ2-1; 8 nucleotides align to TRBD2. Germline lookup yields CDR1 SQVTM and CDR2 ANQGSEA. The V segment lost 3 bases and the J segment 4 bases; nucleotides outside the gene matches: 2. The CDR3 has 13 amino acids. The CDR3 is CSVEAGGYNEQFF. The CDR3 region has the DNA TGCAGCGTTGAGGCGGGGGGTTACAATGAGCAGTTCTTC.

The rearrangement joins TRBV19 to TRBJ2-4; 8 nucleotides agree with TRBD2. V lost 10 bases, J lost 9 bases, and 11 bases stayed unmatched. This CDR3 has 13 amino acids. From germline, CDR1 is LNHDA and CDR2 SQIVND (reference sequence). The CDR3: CATRRGGESIQYF. CDR3 sequence (DNA): TGTGCCACTCGTCGGGGGGGAGAGAGCATTCAGTACTTC.

The V gene is TRBV19, the J gene TRBJ2-1; tentative D call: TRBD2 (5 bases). V was pared by 1 base and J by 9 bases, with 16 bases between. This CDR3 spans 15 amino acids. CDR1 LNHDA and CDR2 SQIVND come from the germline V gene (reference sequence). The CDR3 bases are TGTGCCAGTAGTATAGGGGCTAGCCAAGGTTTTGAGCAGTTCTTC. This translates into CASSIGASQGFEQFF.

The chain has TRBV19 and TRBJ1-5; D not certain. The CDR3 covers 17 residues. The germline V gene encodes CDR1 LNHDA and CDR2 SQIVND (reference sequence). With 4 bases removed from V and 0 bases from J, the gap between germline ends came to 16 bases. The CDR3 nucleotides are TGTGCCAGTAGTAACCCTTCCCGCTATGATAGCAATCAGCCCCAGCATTTT. Its protein product is CASSNPSRYDSNQPQHF.

A single count supports this clone. The V and J genes are TRBV28 and TRBJ2-7, with D possibly TRBD1 on 5 matching bases. V gave up 5 bases and J gave up 2 bases, with 10 bases separating them. The CDR3 loop spans 13 amino acids. Germline-derived CDR1 and CDR2 are MDHEN and SYDVKM. The CDR3 protein is CASSIRQTYEQYF. In DNA, the CDR3 is TGTGCCAGCAGTATTCGACAGACCTACGAGCAGTACTTC.